This TCR beta chain was recorded in a study of a mutant IDH1 vaccine in newly diagnosed glioma. Study-level results: Pseudoprogression seemingly bore no relation to changes in top peripheral T cell clonotypes.

Note on this clone: The antigen is not known. The sample has other DNA sequences that encode this CDR3 too.

The repertoire was sequenced with immunoSEQ multiplex PCR; TCRdb's copy has only in-frame clones and lacks some. The sample includes more than 80,000 clones, 83% of them seen just once. Germline values: CDR1 KGHSH, CDR2 LQKENI. J was trimmed by 0 bases and V by 2 bases; bases with no gene match: 0. The CDR3 sequence is 14 residues long. This sample's time point: baseline, week 1 (first vaccination visit). Treatment given: pre-vaccination baseline after standard-of-care therapy. Sequencing was performed on PBMCs, taken from a glioma patient treated with radiotherapy, temozolomide or both. The TCR comes from a woman in her fifties or sixties with glioma. The chain employs TRBV18 and TRBJ1-2; 7 bases agree with TRBD1. The CDR3 DNA reads as TGTGCCAGCTCACCAGGGACAGCTAACTATGGCTACACCTTC. Encoded protein: CASSPGTANYGYTF.